These 11 T cell receptor beta chains came from one sample sequenced in a study of spatial heterogeneity in lung cancer. Whole-study findings and limits: It was found that expanded intratumoral alpha and beta TCR counts tracked tumor mutation counts.

MiXCR, applied by TCRdb to the 5' RACE reads, yields one record per CDR3 protein. The data hold around 4,300 distinct CDR3 sequences, with around 7.9% observed a single time. Their antigens are not known. Time point indicated: sample taken at primary tumor resection. This material consisted of lung tumor tissue, taken at surgery. Receptors originate from a male donor with early-stage non-small cell lung cancer.

As DNA, the CDR3 is TGTGCCAGCAGCCGCGGGACAGGGGGCTATGGCTACACCTTC. Protein sequence: CASSRGTGGYGYTF. This chain links TRBV12-3 or TRBV12-4 with TRBJ1-2, with TRBD1 matching over 11 bases. V lost 6 bases and J lost 4; bases outside the gene matches: 4. The CDR3 is 14 residues long.

This clonotype is medium-sized by share. The V gene is TRBV28, the J gene TRBJ2-7; 9 bases fit TRBD1. The germline V gene has CDR1 MDHEN and CDR2 SYDVKM. The CDR3 spans 16 residues. V lost 4 bases to trimming and J lost 2 bases; unmatched junction nucleotides: 9. CDR3 bases: TGTGCCAGCAGTTCCCCCGGGACAGGGAAGCCCTACGAGCAGTACTTC. It is translated as CASSSPGTGKPYEQYF.

This clonotype counts as medium-sized. CDR3 sequence: CASSRSGQNTEAFF. Written as DNA, the CDR3 is TGTGCCAGCAGCCGGTCGGGACAGAACACTGAAGCTTTCTTT. This chain connects TRBV3-1 to TRBJ1-1; D might be TRBD1 (6 bases). The CDR3 has 14 residues. Germline CDR1 and CDR2: LGHDT and YNNKEL (reference sequence). Trimming took 4 bases from V and 1 from J, leaving 10 bases between them.

This clonotype was counted a few times. V is TRBV27 and J is TRBJ1-6, with D perhaps TRBD1 (5 bases). This CDR3 spans 12 amino acids. Germline loops: CDR1 MNHEY, CDR2 SMNVEV (reference sequence). V was trimmed by 1 base and J by 14 bases, leaving 9 bases between them. The DNA for the CDR3 is TGTGCCAGCAGTTTATTCGGAGGGGCCCTCCACTTT. Its translation is CASSLFGGALHF.

This clonotype is medium-sized within its sample. The chain combines TRBV6-1 with TRBJ1-5; TRBD1 is a possible D gene (5 bases). CDR1 and CDR2 (germline): MNHNS, SASEGT. The germline V and J ends were trimmed by 3 bases and 5 bases, with 8 bases remaining between them. The CDR3 spans 13 residues. CDR3: CASSDQGHQPQHF. For the CDR3, the DNA is TGTGCCAGCAGTGACCAGGGACATCAGCCCCAGCATTTT.

This chain uses TRBV28 with TRBJ2-1; TRBD1 matches at 8 bases. V lost 3 bases, J lost 4 bases, and 5 bases stayed unmatched. The germline gives CDR1 MDHEN, CDR2 SYDVKM. The CDR3 has 15 amino acids. The CDR3 sequence is CASSLPGQGYNEQFF. The CDR3 DNA sequence: TGTGCCAGCAGTTTGCCCGGACAGGGATACAATGAGCAGTTCTTC. Variable domain in full (rest from reference TRBV28 and TRBJ2-1): DVKVTQSSRYLVKRTGEKVFLECVQDMDHENMFWYRQDPGLGLRLIYFSYDVKMKEKGDIPEGYSVSREKKERFSLILESASTNQTSMYLCASSLPGQGYNEQFFGPGTRLTVL.

This clonotype qualifies as medium-sized. This chain connects TRBV2 to TRBJ2-4, with a possible D match to TRBD2 (6 bases). CDR1 and CDR2 (germline): SNHLY, FYNNEI. CDR3 length equals 16 residues. The V end lost 6 bases, the J end lost 0 bases, and 15 bases lay between the germline ends. DNA of the CDR3: TGTGCCAGCAGGTCCGAGCCGGGACTAGCCAAAAACATTCAGTACTTC. Translated, it gives CASRSEPGLAKNIQYF.

Sample share makes this clonotype medium-sized. V is TRBV9 and J is TRBJ2-1; TRBD2 matches at 7 bases. J lost 0 bases, V lost 3 bases, and 3 bases had no gene match. This CDR3 is 15 amino acids long. Germline V lookup: CDR1 SGDLS, CDR2 YYNGEE. The CDR3 reads CASSAGGSSYNEQFF. The CDR3 DNA reads TGTGCCAGCAGCGCCGGGGGGAGCTCCTACAATGAGCAGTTCTTC.

The genes are TRBV12-3 or TRBV12-4 and TRBJ2-1, with D tentatively TRBD2 (6 bases). Between the trimmed V and J ends, which lost 5 bases and 5 bases, there was a span of 10 bases. There are 13 residues in the CDR3. The CDR3 spells CASSRLEDNEQFF. The CDR3 DNA reads TGTGCCAGCAGTAGACTAGAAGACAATGAGCAGTTCTTC.

This clonotype is categorized as medium-sized. The V gene is TRBV12-3 or TRBV12-4, the J gene TRBJ1-5; D perhaps matches TRBD1 (5 bases). Trimming took off 6 bases at V and 7 bases at J, with 13 bases between the two ends. The length of the CDR3 is 13 residues. The CDR3 region is CASRPTGQQPQHF. The CDR3 nucleotides are TGTGCCAGCAGACCCACAGGTCAACAGCCCCAGCATTTT.

This clonotype is medium-sized by share. The genes are TRBV21-1 and TRBJ2-2; the DNA was not used to check the table's D call, TRBD2. TRBV21-1 represents a pseudogene. This CDR3 region has 17 residues. CDR3: CASSKIGALLNTGELFF. The CDR3, as DNA: TGTGCCAGCAGCAAAATTGGGGCCCTCCTGAACACCGGGGAGCTGTTTTTT.